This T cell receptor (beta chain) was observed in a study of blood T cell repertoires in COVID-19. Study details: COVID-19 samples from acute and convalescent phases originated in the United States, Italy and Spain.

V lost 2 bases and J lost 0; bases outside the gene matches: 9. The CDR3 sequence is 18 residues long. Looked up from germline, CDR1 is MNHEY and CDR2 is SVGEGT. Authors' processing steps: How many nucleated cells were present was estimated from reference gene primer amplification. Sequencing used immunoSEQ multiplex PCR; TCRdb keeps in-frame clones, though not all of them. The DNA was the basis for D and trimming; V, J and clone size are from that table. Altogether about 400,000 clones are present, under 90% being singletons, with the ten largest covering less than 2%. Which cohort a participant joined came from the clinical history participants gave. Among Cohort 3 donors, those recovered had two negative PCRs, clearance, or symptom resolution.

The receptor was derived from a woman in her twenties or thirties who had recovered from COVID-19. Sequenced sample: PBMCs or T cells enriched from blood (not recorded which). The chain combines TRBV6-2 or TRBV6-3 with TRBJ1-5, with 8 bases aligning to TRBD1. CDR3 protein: CASSYGLGTGHSNQPQHF. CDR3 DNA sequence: TGTGCCAGCAGTTACGGCCTTGGGACAGGCCATAGCAATCAGCCCCAGCATTTT.